This T cell receptor beta chain is from a study of CD8+CD57+ T cells in acquired aplastic anemia. Per the germline V gene, CDR1 is SGHTS and CDR2 is YDEGEE. V shed 4 bases, J shed 8 bases, and the junction held 8 bases outside the gene matches. This CDR3 is built from 14 residues. The study profiled TCR beta VDJ and CDR3 using genomic DNA as template. TCRdb fed the reads into MiXCR, producing one record per CDR3 protein. Of a few hundred thousand distinct CDR3 sequences in the sample, around 32% are singletons; the top ten hold less than 1%. CD8+CD57+ cell expansion, shown by flow cytometry, had occurred in the patients selected for sequencing.

J is TRBJ2-1 and V is TRBV5-8; TRBD2 agrees at 8 bases. The specimen was sorted CD4+, CD8+, or CD8+CD57+ T cells (not recorded which) from PBMCs. This clonotype was obtained from a human donor with aplastic anemia. The CDR3 region has the DNA TGTGCCAGCAGCCCGGGAGGGGGGCGGTATGAGCAGTTCTTC. Translation: CASSPGGGRYEQFF.